These 27 T cell receptor beta chains were all obtained from the same sample, sequenced in a study of graft-versus-host responses after intestinal transplantation. The repertoire was sequenced with immunoSEQ multiplex PCR; TCRdb's copy has only in-frame clones and lacks some. The table lists 29,000 or so clones, roughly nine tenths of them singletons. The material was PBMCs, obtained about 15 months after intestinal transplantation. Receptors originate from a human patient who received an intestinal transplant, so some T cells may come from the graft donor.

V is TRBV7-6 and J is TRBJ2-3; 7 positions match TRBD2. The CDR3 has 16 amino acids. Germline V gene sequence: CDR1 SGHVS, CDR2 FNYEAQ. The junction had 5 bases not matched to a gene; V was cut back by 1 base and J by 1 base. The CDR3 nucleotides are TGTGCCAGCAGCTTAGGGCTAGCGGAAGGCACAGATACGCAGTATTTT. This gives the protein CASSLGLAEGTDTQYF. The full variable domain, its missing parts supplied by reference TRBV7-6 and TRBJ2-3, is GAGVSQSPRYKVTKRGQDVALRCDPISGHVSLYWYRQALGQGPEFLTYFNYEAQQDKSGLPNDRFSAERPEGSISTLTIQRTEQRDSAMYRCASSLGLAEGTDTQYFGPGTRLTVL.

The chain uses TRBV4-1 and TRBJ2-2, with D possibly being TRBD1 or TRBD2 (5 bases each). With 4 bases removed from V and 7 bases from J, the gap between germline ends came to 10 bases. The CDR3 extends over 13 amino acids. Germline-derived CDR1 and CDR2 are MGHRA and YSYEKL. CDR3 loop: CASSLGAGGELFF. CDR3 nucleotides: TGCGCCAGCAGCCTCGGGGCGGGCGGGGAGCTGTTTTTT.

This clone was recorded only once. J is TRBJ2-7 and V is TRBV28; unclear D gene. Germline CDR1 and CDR2: MDHEN and SYDVKM. V lost 1 base, J lost 4 bases, and 8 bases lay in between. The CDR3 contains 13 residues. The CDR3 sequence is CASSLSPSYEQYF. The DNA for the CDR3 is TGTGCCAGCAGTTTATCTCCCTCTTACGAGCAGTACTTC.

The chain has TRBV27 and TRBJ2-6; 7 bases align to TRBD1. Germline V gene lookup returns CDR1 MNHEY and CDR2 SMNVEV (reference sequence). The CDR3 spans 19 residues. With V trimmed by 5 bases and J by 2 bases, 15 bases remained unmatched. CDR3 bases: TGTGCCAGCAGTCCCTACAGGGGAATGGGTGATACTGGGGCCAACGTCCTGACTTTC. It encodes CASSPYRGMGDTGANVLTF. Based on the CDR3 plus reference TRBV27 and TRBJ2-6, the full variable domain is EAQVTQNPRYLITVTGKKLTVTCSQNMNHEYMSWYRQDPGLGLRQIYYSMNVEVTDKGDVPEGYKVSRKEKRNFPLILESPSPNQTSLYFCASSPYRGMGDTGANVLTFGAGSRLTVL.

The chain employs TRBV18 and TRBJ2-3, with 14 bases aligning to TRBD2. V shed 0 bases and J 1 base; nucleotides not matched to a gene: 0. Germline CDR1 and CDR2: KGHSH and LQKENI. This CDR3 comprises 17 residues. The CDR3 nucleotides are TGTGCCAGCTCACCACCGGGACTAGCGGGGGGCACAGATACGCAGTATTTT. The encoded protein is CASSPPGLAGGTDTQYF.

CDR3 in amino acids: CASSLFLTYNEQFF. The CDR3 DNA follows: TGTGCCAGCAGCTTATTTCTGACCTACAATGAGCAGTTCTTC. This chain joins TRBV13 and TRBJ2-1; D is undetermined. Germline CDR1 reads PRHDT; CDR2 reads FYEKMQ (reference sequence). With 2 bases removed from V and 2 bases from J, the gap between germline ends came to 7 bases. The CDR3 is made up of 14 amino acids.

The CDR3 nucleotides read TGTGCCAGCAGCCCGCACTTAGCCAAAAACATTCAGTACTTC. Its translation is CASSPHLAKNIQYF. This sequence joins TRBV7-2 and TRBJ2-4; no clear D gene. V was shortened by 5 bases and J by 0 bases, with 8 bases between the two germline ends. Germline V gene lookup returns CDR1 SGHTA and CDR2 FQGNSA. CDR3 length: 14 residues.

V usage is TRBV6-5 and J usage is TRBJ1-6; no clear D gene. Germline V gives CDR1 MNHEY, CDR2 SVGAGI. The V gene lost 8 bases and the J gene lost 10 bases, with 9 bases spanning the gap. The CDR3 consists of 11 residues. CDR3 DNA: TGTGCCAGCCGTAGCGAATCACCCCTCCACTTT. Amino acids: CASRSESPLHF.

V and J are TRBV5-4 and TRBJ1-1; weak D call: TRBD1 (6 bases). Between the trimmed V and J ends, which lost 3 bases and 3 bases, there was a span of 18 bases. Per the germline V gene, CDR1 is SGHNT and CDR2 is YYREEE (reference sequence). The CDR3 extends over 16 amino acids. CDR3 region: CASSSTGLSRHTEAFF. CDR3 coding DNA: TGTGCCAGCAGCTCGACAGGTTTATCTAGGCACACTGAAGCTTTCTTT.

The chain joins TRBV29-1 to TRBJ2-3, with D possibly matching TRBD1 (5 bases). Germline CDR1 reads SQVTM; CDR2 reads ANQGSEA. V lost 2 bases and J lost 0, with 12 bases in between. CDR3 size: 15 residues. CDR3: CSVEPRASSTDTQYF. CDR3 DNA sequence: TGCAGCGTTGAACCCAGGGCATCTAGCACAGATACGCAGTATTTT.

The CDR3 DNA reads TGCGCCAGCAGCACGAACTGGGGGGGAGAAAAGACCCAGTACTTC. It yields the protein CASSTNWGGEKTQYF. The V gene is TRBV5-1, the J gene TRBJ2-5, with 7 bases that match TRBD2. V was pared by 4 bases and J by 6 bases, with 12 bases of the junction left unmatched. In germline, CDR1 is SGHRS, CDR2 YFSETQ. The CDR3 consists of 15 residues.

The genes are TRBV30 and TRBJ2-2; tentative D call: TRBD1 (5 bases). CDR1 and CDR2 (germline): GTSNPN, SVGIG (reference sequence). V lost 2 bases, J lost 11 bases, and 12 bases lay in between. This CDR3 spans 12 amino acids. This CDR3 reads CAWSSGPGELFF. The CDR3 DNA is TGTGCCTGGAGTTCAGGGCCAGGCGAGCTGTTTTTT.

To note about this clone: Other DNA sequences within the sample encode an identical CDR3. J is TRBJ2-3 and V is TRBV9, with TRBD2 matching over 11 bases. This CDR3 is 16 amino acids long. CDR1 is SGDLS, CDR2 YYNGEE, per germline. Unmatched junction bases numbered 2, after V lost 2 bases and J lost 0 bases. Here the CDR3 reads CASSVGTSGSTDTQYF. The CDR3 DNA follows: TGTGCCAGCAGCGTCGGGACTAGCGGTAGCACAGATACGCAGTATTTT.

This clone occurred once. The junction and the germline gene differ at one end; a read error may be behind it. The rearrangement links TRBV6-1 to TRBJ1-1; perhaps TRBD1 as D (6 bases). CDR3 length: 13 residues. Per germline, CDR1 MNHNS and CDR2 SASEGT. The CDR3 DNA reads as TGTGCCAGCAGTGAAGGGTCGGGGGCTGAGGCTTTCTTT. Translated, it gives CASSEGSGAEAFF.

This clone has a single count. The V call is TRBV2, the J call TRBJ1-2; D is perhaps TRBD1 (5 bases). This CDR3 comprises 13 residues. V lost 4 bases, J lost 2 bases, and 8 bases lay in between. Germline V gene lookup returns CDR1 SNHLY and CDR2 FYNNEI. The DNA for the CDR3 is TGTGCCAGCAGTGTAGACAGCAACTATGGCTACACCTTC. This encodes CASSVDSNYGYTF.

The V call is TRBV7-3, the J call TRBJ2-1, with 7 positions matching TRBD1. Germline V CDR1 and CDR2: SGHTA, FQGTGA. The V segment lost 5 bases and the J segment 5 bases; nucleotides outside the gene matches: 12. The CDR3 covers 16 residues. The CDR3 loop is CASSTGVRAINNEQFF. For the CDR3, the DNA is TGTGCCAGCAGCACAGGGGTGCGGGCCATAAACAATGAGCAGTTCTTC.

This clone was seen a few times. This rearrangement joins TRBV5-1 to TRBJ2-3, with 9 bases that match TRBD2. The CDR3 is made up of 15 amino acids. V lost 1 base to trimming and J lost 0 bases; unmatched junction nucleotides: 0. CDR1 is SGHRS, CDR2 YFSETQ, per germline. The CDR3 loop reads CASSLTSGSTDTQYF. The CDR3 nucleotides are TGCGCCAGCAGCTTGACTAGCGGGAGCACAGATACGCAGTATTTT.

This chain links TRBV4-3 with TRBJ2-6; D gene unclear. Trimming removed 2 bases at V and 0 bases at J, with 14 bases between. Germline V lookup: CDR1 LGHNA, CDR2 YSLEER. This CDR3 has 18 residues. CDR3 sequence: CASSQLGASFSGANVLTF. The CDR3 region has the DNA TGCGCCAGCAGCCAATTGGGCGCCAGTTTCTCTGGGGCCAACGTCCTGACTTTC.

This chain's CDR3 is CASSPIPTGPYYGYTF. The DNA of the CDR3 is TGTGCCAGCAGTCCTATCCCGACAGGGCCCTACTATGGCTACACCTTC. V is TRBV28 and J is TRBJ1-2; 7 nucleotides match TRBD1. Germline values: CDR1 MDHEN, CDR2 SYDVKM. V was clipped by 5 bases and J by 3 bases; unmatched bases: 12. The CDR3 totals 16 residues.

The CDR3 bases are TGTGCCAGTAGTATCTCCGGGACAGGGAATTACGAGCAGTACTTC. It encodes CASSISGTGNYEQYF. V and J are TRBV19 and TRBJ2-7; TRBD1 agrees at 9 bases. The CDR3 extends over 15 amino acids. Germline loops: CDR1 LNHDA, CDR2 SQIVND (reference sequence). J was trimmed by 4 bases and V by 3 bases; bases with no gene match: 7.

The chain links TRBV11-2 to TRBJ2-3; 11 bases map to TRBD2. The CDR3 contains 16 residues. The germline V gene has CDR1 SGHAT and CDR2 FQNNGV. V trimming: 5 bases; J trimming: 0 bases; junction bases outside the gene matches: 4. As DNA, the CDR3 is TGTGCCAGCAGCCTTAGCGGGGGGGCTAGCACAGATACGCAGTATTTT. It encodes CASSLSGGASTDTQYF.

The gene calls are TRBV9 and TRBJ2-3; D possibly corresponds to TRBD2 (5 bases). CDR1 and CDR2 (germline): SGDLS, YYNGEE. With 0 bases removed from V and 3 bases from J, the gap between germline ends came to 5 bases. This CDR3 has 13 residues. CDR3 in amino acids: CASSVGLTDTQYF. In DNA, the CDR3 is TGTGCCAGCAGCGTAGGACTAACAGATACGCAGTATTTT.

This sequence joins TRBV12-5 and TRBJ2-5, with D hard to call. The J call may be in error: the DNA end matches TRBJ2-7 better. The CDR3 is made up of 9 amino acids. Germline V gene lookup returns CDR1 LGHNT and CDR2 FRNRAP. The CDR3 loop is CASAPEQYF. The CDR3 DNA sequence: TGTGCTAGTGCCCCCGAGCAGTACTTC.

The J gene is TRBJ1-2, the V gene TRBV5-1, with D perhaps matching TRBD1 (6 bases). The CDR3 loop spans 15 amino acids. The germline V gene encodes CDR1 SGHRS and CDR2 YFSETQ. The V end was cut by 1 base, the J end by 0 bases, with 10 bases between. For the CDR3, the DNA is TGCGCCAGCAGCTTGACAACAGGGTCTAACTATGGCTACACCTTC. Translating it yields CASSLTTGSNYGYTF. Complete variable domain (other parts from reference TRBV5-1 and TRBJ1-2): KAGVTQTPRYLIKTRGQQVTLSCSPISGHRSVSWYQQTPGQGLQFLFEYFSETQRNKGNFPGRFSGRQFSNSRSEMNVSTLELGDSALYLCASSLTTGSNYGYTFGSGTRLTVV.

V and J are TRBV5-4 and TRBJ1-2; 9 positions agree with TRBD1. The germline V gene has CDR1 SGHNT and CDR2 YYREEE (reference sequence). The trim removed 2 bases at V and 3 bases at J, leaving 8 bases unmatched. The CDR3 is 16 residues long. As DNA, the CDR3 is TGTGCCAGCAGCTTAGATAAGACAGGGGGATACTATGGCTACACCTTC. Protein sequence: CASSLDKTGGYYGYTF.

This rearrangement joins TRBV2 to TRBJ2-5; perhaps TRBD2 as D (6 bases). V was cut by 6 bases and J by 4 bases, with 6 bases left in between. Germline V gene data show CDR1 as SNHLY and CDR2 as FYNNEI. CDR3 length: 11 residues. CDR3 sequence: CASSGRETQYF. DNA for the CDR3: TGTGCCAGCAGCGGGAGAGAGACCCAGTACTTC.

CDR3 loop: CASSLANEKLFF. The CDR3 nucleotides read TGTGCCAGCAGCTTAGCTAATGAAAAACTGTTTTTT. The chain has TRBV7-9 and TRBJ1-4; unclear D gene. Germline V gives CDR1 SEHNR, CDR2 FQNEAQ (reference sequence). The germline V and J ends were trimmed by 0 bases and 4 bases, with 0 bases remaining between them. This CDR3 contains 12 residues.